The rows below give T cell receptor beta chains drawn from one sample of a study of shared clonotypes between healthy human individuals. Assay used: immunoSEQ multiplex PCR; TCRdb lists only in-frame clones, some missing. The repertoire includes 2 million to 2.5 million clones, approximately 93% of them detected once, and about 0.41% sits in the top ten. Sequenced input: naive CD4+ T cells from PBMCs. These receptors all come from a man between 18 and 35 years old in good health. Some clones in this sample may be carry-over from other donors' samples. The CDR3 runs from the conserved cysteine through the conserved F or W. Each record gives: J gene, D gene, clone size, V gene, CDR3 protein, CDR3 DNA. The D gene is left open where the match is weak. Size is omitted from some rows. Given values are once, few, many or a class for expanded clones.

j_call: TRBJ2-7
d_call: NA
clone_size: NA
v_call: TRBV18
cdr3_aa: CASSPQRQVYEQYF
cdr3_nt: TGTGCCAGCTCACCACAGAGACAGGTCTACGAGCAGTACTTC

j_call: TRBJ2-2
d_call: TRBD1
clone_size: NA
v_call: TRBV5-4
cdr3_aa: CASSFGQANTGELFF
cdr3_nt: TGTGCCAGCAGCTTTGGACAGGCAAACACCGGGGAGCTGTTTTTT

j_call: TRBJ2-2
d_call: NA
clone_size: NA
v_call: TRBV11-1
cdr3_aa: CASSSEGVGITGELFF
cdr3_nt: TGTGCCAGCAGCTCCGAGGGGGTAGGGATAACCGGGGAGCTGTTTTTT

j_call: TRBJ1-5
d_call: NA
clone_size: NA
v_call: TRBV7-9
cdr3_aa: CASSPGRVQPQHF
cdr3_nt: TGTGCCAGCAGTCCTGGGCGCGTCCAGCCCCAGCATTTT

j_call: TRBJ2-2
d_call: NA
clone_size: NA
v_call: TRBV18
cdr3_aa: CASSLNQGLGTGELFF
cdr3_nt: TGTGCCAGCTCCCTGAACCAGGGTTTAGGCACCGGGGAGCTGTTTTTT

j_call: TRBJ2-3
d_call: NA
clone_size: NA
v_call: TRBV19
cdr3_aa: CASSIGTDTQYF
cdr3_nt: TGTGCCAGTAGTATAGGCACAGATACGCAGTATTTT

j_call: TRBJ2-3
d_call: NA
clone_size: NA
v_call: TRBV7-2
cdr3_aa: CASSLGLAYTDTQYF
cdr3_nt: TGTGCCAGCAGCTTAGGTCTAGCGTACACAGATACGCAGTATTTT

j_call: TRBJ2-5
d_call: TRBD2
clone_size: NA
v_call: TRBV5-1
cdr3_aa: CASSLAGLVARETQYF
cdr3_nt: TGCGCCAGCAGCTTGGCCGGACTAGTCGCTAGAGAGACCCAGTACTTC

j_call: TRBJ1-2
d_call: NA
clone_size: NA
v_call: TRBV27
cdr3_aa: CASSSPGRGYGYTF
cdr3_nt: TGTGCCAGCAGTTCCCCGGGGAGGGGCTATGGCTACACCTTC

j_call: TRBJ1-5
d_call: NA
clone_size: once
v_call: TRBV2
cdr3_aa: CASSLELINQPQHF
cdr3_nt: TGTGCCAGCAGCCTCGAACTAATCAATCAGCCCCAGCATTTT

j_call: TRBJ1-4
d_call: TRBD1
clone_size: NA
v_call: TRBV25-1
cdr3_aa: CASSEGTGNEKLFF
cdr3_nt: TGTGCCAGCAGCGAGGGGACAGGGAATGAAAAACTGTTTTTT

j_call: TRBJ2-7
d_call: NA
clone_size: NA
v_call: TRBV5-1
cdr3_aa: CASSSDGPDVQYF
cdr3_nt: TGCGCCAGCAGCTCGGACGGACCTGACGTGCAGTACTTC

j_call: TRBJ2-1
d_call: TRBD2
clone_size: NA
v_call: TRBV5-1
cdr3_aa: CASSRGRTSGGYYNEQFF
cdr3_nt: TGCGCCAGCAGCCGCGGCCGGACTAGCGGGGGTTACTACAATGAGCAGTTCTTC